This entry lists 30 T cell receptor beta chains sequenced from one sample in a study of OX40 agonist ivuxolimab in advanced cancers. Clones were read by immunoSEQ multiplex PCR, and TCRdb kept only the in-frame ones, dropping some. The repertoire holds roughly 12,000 clones, with about 81% as singletons. Sequences were derived from CD4+ or CD8+ T cells sorted from blood, sampled in a trial of the OX40 agonist ivuxolimab. The receptors here all came from an adult with an advanced solid tumor such as melanoma, head and neck, liver or kidney cancer.

Judged by abundance, this clone is medium-sized. The chain has TRBV7-9 and TRBJ2-1, with TRBD1 as a possible D gene (6 bases). Germline assignment: CDR1 SEHNR and CDR2 FQNEAQ (reference sequence). Trimming pared 5 bases from V and 7 bases from J, leaving 21 bases between. This CDR3 has 16 amino acids. The CDR3 protein is CASSLTGHGLQNEQFF. For the CDR3, the DNA is TGTGCCAGCAGCCTGACGGGACACGGGTTACAAAATGAGCAGTTCTTC.

The chain couples TRBV12-5 to TRBJ1-1; no clear D. Trimming took 0 bases from V and 4 from J, leaving 15 bases between them. The CDR3 contains 16 residues. Germline values: CDR1 LGHNT, CDR2 FRNRAP. The DNA of the CDR3 is TGTGCTAGTGGTTTGGTACGGCTAGGAAGGGTCACTGAAGCTTTCTTT. Translation: CASGLVRLGRVTEAFF.

By sample share, this clone is medium-sized. The CDR3 is CASSRGSHPSGELFF. The CDR3 DNA is TGTGCCAGCAGCCGCGGGTCGCACCCCAGCGGGGAGCTGTTTTTT. The chain has TRBV7-9 and TRBJ2-2, with D possibly TRBD2 on 5 matching bases. Trimming removed 5 bases at V and 7 bases at J, with 17 bases between. The CDR3 runs 15 residues. CDR1 is SEHNR, CDR2 FQNEAQ, per germline (reference sequence). The full variable domain, its missing parts supplied by reference TRBV7-9 and TRBJ2-2, is DTGVSQNPRHKITKRGQNVTFRCDPISEHNRLYWYRQTLGQGPEFLTYFQNEAQLEKSRLLSDRFSAERPKGSFSTLEIQRTEQGDSAMYLCASSRGSHPSGELFFGEGSRLTVL.

This clone was recorded once. This chain links TRBV7-2 with TRBJ2-1; D gene unclear. Germline V gene lookup returns CDR1 SGHTA and CDR2 FQGNSA. Trimming shortened V by 5 bases and J by 1 base, and 12 bases separated the two germline ends. CDR3 size: 15 residues. The chain's CDR3 is CASSPYLGSYNEQFF. The DNA of the CDR3 is TGTGCCAGCAGCCCCTATCTCGGGTCCTACAATGAGCAGTTCTTC.

V is TRBV7-9 and J is TRBJ1-1; TRBD1 aligns across 10 bases. The CDR3 extends over 15 amino acids. Looked up from germline, CDR1 is SEHNR and CDR2 is FQNEAQ (reference sequence). V lost 5 bases and J lost 1; bases outside the gene matches: 4. The CDR3 spells CASSEGQGTNTEAFF. The CDR3 nucleotides are TGTGCCAGCAGCGAGGGACAGGGGACGAACACTGAAGCTTTCTTT.

The chain has TRBV4-1 and TRBJ2-7; 8 bases map to TRBD2. The CDR3 sequence is 14 residues long. The trim removed 4 bases at V and 1 base at J, leaving 3 bases unmatched. Germline V gives CDR1 MGHRA, CDR2 YSYEKL. DNA of the CDR3: TGCGCCAGCAGCCCTTTAGCGGGGTCCTACGAGCAGTACTTC. Its protein product is CASSPLAGSYEQYF.

The J gene is TRBJ1-4, the V gene TRBV19; D is possibly TRBD1 (5 bases). The germline CDR1 and CDR2 sequences are LNHDA and SQIVND (reference sequence). The CDR3 spans 14 residues. V lost 10 bases to trimming and J lost 3 bases, with 15 bases between them. The CDR3 loop reads CATDGKGSNEKLFF. CDR3 DNA sequence: TGTGCCACCGACGGAAAGGGGTCTAATGAAAAACTGTTTTTT.

V gene TRBV2 combines with J gene TRBJ2-7, with 8 bases lining up with TRBD1. CDR3 length: 13 amino acids. The germline CDR1 and CDR2 sequences are SNHLY and FYNNEI. With V trimmed by 4 bases and J by 3 bases, 2 bases remained unmatched. The CDR3 DNA sequence: TGTGCCAGCAGTGGGGACAGGTTCTACGAGCAGTACTTC. This translates into CASSGDRFYEQYF.

This rearrangement joins TRBV6-6 to TRBJ2-7; tentatively, D is TRBD1 (5 bases). The V and J ends lost 6 bases and 5 bases respectively, with 14 bases between them. CDR3 size: 13 residues. Germline CDR1 is MNHNY and CDR2 is SVGAGI (reference sequence). CDR3 sequence reads: CASSPSGADEQYF. CDR3 nucleotides: TGTGCCAGCAGCCCTAGTGGGGCGGACGAGCAGTACTTC.

By sample fraction, this clone is large. The chain links TRBV7-9 to TRBJ1-2; no clear D. The CDR3 spans 13 residues. The V end lost 1 base, the J end lost 2 bases, and 5 bases lay between the germline ends. Germline CDR1 is SEHNR and CDR2 is FQNEAQ (reference sequence). CDR3 amino acids: CASSLVRNYGYTF. Here the CDR3 DNA reads TGTGCCAGCAGCTTAGTCCGCAACTATGGCTACACCTTC.

This chain uses TRBV29-1 with TRBJ1-1; no reliable D call. Trimming removed 7 bases from V and 2 bases from J, with 20 bases in between. CDR1 SQVTM and CDR2 ANQGSEA come from the germline V gene. The CDR3 has 15 residues. The CDR3 nucleotides read TGCAGCGCCCCCTCGCCCTGGGGTGTTAACACTGAAGCTTTCTTT. Translated, it gives CSAPSPWGVNTEAFF.

This sequence joins TRBV2 and TRBJ1-1; TRBD1 aligns across 8 bases. The CDR3 consists of 13 residues. CDR1 and CDR2 (germline): SNHLY, FYNNEI. J was trimmed by 6 bases and V by 9 bases; bases with no gene match: 9. CDR3: CASATGANPEAFF. The CDR3 DNA sequence: TGTGCCAGTGCGACAGGGGCGAATCCTGAAGCTTTCTTT.

The J gene is TRBJ1-2, the V gene TRBV15, with 7 bases matching TRBD1. Germline trimming cut 5 bases from V and 0 bases from J; bases unmatched to any gene: 12. CDR1 is LNHNV, CDR2 YYDKDF, per germline (reference sequence). The CDR3 runs 17 residues. The CDR3 region is CATSSKSWTGPNYGYTF. The CDR3 DNA follows: TGTGCCACCAGCTCCAAAAGCTGGACAGGTCCTAACTATGGCTACACCTTC.

This clone is labeled medium-sized (0.01 to 0.1%). The rearrangement uses TRBV27 and TRBJ2-2; D possibly corresponds to TRBD2 (5 bases). The CDR3 contains 14 residues. V lost 7 bases and J lost 0, with 9 bases in between. Germline V CDR1 and CDR2: MNHEY, SMNVEV (reference sequence). The CDR3, as DNA: TGTGCCAGCAAGGCTAGCCCGAACACCGGGGAGCTGTTTTTT. This translates into CASKASPNTGELFF.

The V gene is TRBV7-9, the J gene TRBJ2-5, with TRBD2 matching over 12 bases. CDR3 length: 16 amino acids. The germline gives CDR1 SEHNR, CDR2 FQNEAQ (reference sequence). Trimming removed 5 bases from V and 5 bases from J; junction bases left unmatched: 9. The CDR3 reads CASSPPSGGARETQYF. The DNA for the CDR3 is TGTGCCAGCAGCCCGCCTAGCGGGGGGGCCCGGGAGACCCAGTACTTC.

The chain joins TRBV4-2 to TRBJ2-1; unclear D gene. The CDR3 is 13 amino acids. The germline V gene has CDR1 LGHNA and CDR2 YNFKEQ. The V end was cut by 5 bases, the J end by 4 bases, with 9 bases between. The CDR3 region is CASSFYGYNEQFF. The DNA of the CDR3 is TGTGCCAGCAGCTTCTACGGATACAATGAGCAGTTCTTC.

This clone was detected only a few times. The chain links TRBV29-1 to TRBJ2-2; 7 nucleotides match TRBD2. The ends lost 7 bases at V and 6 bases at J; junction bases unmatched: 8. The germline CDR1 and CDR2 sequences are SQVTM and ANQGSEA. The CDR3 contains 13 residues. The CDR3 region has the DNA TGCAGCGGCTGGGACTATCAAGCCGGGGAGCTGTTTTTT. Its translation is CSGWDYQAGELFF.

This rearrangement joins TRBV5-4 to TRBJ1-6, with 11 bases that match TRBD1. CDR1 and CDR2 (germline): SGHNT, YYREEE (reference sequence). The CDR3 is made up of 14 amino acids. After removal of 5 bases from V and 7 bases from J, the junction contained 2 bases not matched to a gene. CDR3 sequence reads: CASRRTGGNSPLHF. The DNA of the CDR3 is TGTGCCAGCAGGCGGACAGGGGGCAATTCACCCCTCCACTTT. Variable domain in full (rest from reference TRBV5-4 and TRBJ1-6): ETGVTQSPTHLIKTRGQQVTLRCSSQSGHNTVSWYQQALGQGPQFIFQYYREEENGRGNFPPRFSGLQFPNYSSELNVNALELDDSALYLCASRRTGGNSPLHFGNGTRLTVT.

This chain connects TRBV7-6 to TRBJ2-2; perhaps TRBD2 as D (5 bases). Between the trimmed V and J ends, which lost 10 bases and 5 bases, there was a span of 11 bases. Looked up from germline, CDR1 is SGHVS and CDR2 is FNYEAQ. The CDR3 is 12 residues long. The CDR3: CAISVGTGELFF. The CDR3 DNA sequence: TGTGCCATTAGCGTAGGGACCGGGGAGCTGTTTTTT.

The rearrangement joins TRBV29-1 to TRBJ2-1; D ambiguous. Trimming removed 3 bases from V and 6 bases from J, with 21 bases in between. CDR1 and CDR2 from the germline V gene are SQVTM and ANQGSEA. The CDR3 sequence is 16 residues long. The CDR3 is CSVDVLKRGPVNEQFF. The CDR3, as DNA: TGCAGCGTTGATGTCTTAAAGCGTGGCCCTGTCAATGAGCAGTTCTTC.

This chain uses TRBV7-8 with TRBJ2-3; D gene uncertain. Trimming left V 6 bases short and J 0 bases short, with 13 bases between. Germline-derived CDR1 and CDR2 are SGHVS and FQNEAQ. The CDR3 is made up of 15 amino acids. CDR3 DNA sequence: TGTGCCAGCAGGCCGGAGACGATTAGCACAGATACGCAGTATTTT. Its protein product is CASRPETISTDTQYF. The entire variable domain, with the rest obtained from reference TRBV7-8 and TRBJ2-3, is as follows: GAGVSQSPRYKVAKRGQDVALRCDPISGHVSLFWYQQALGQGPEFLTYFQNEAQLDKSGLPSDRFFAERPEGSVSTLKIQRTQQEDSAVYLCASRPETISTDTQYFGPGTRLTVL.

V is TRBV10-1 and J is TRBJ1-1, with D uncertain. CDR1 WNHNN and CDR2 SYGVQD come from the germline V gene (reference sequence). V was shortened by 3 bases and J by 6 bases, with 11 bases between the two germline ends. This CDR3 comprises 13 residues. The CDR3 sequence is CASSDSRDAEAFF. CDR3 coding DNA: TGCGCCAGCAGTGATTCCCGAGACGCTGAAGCTTTCTTT.

The chain links TRBV5-5 to TRBJ1-1; D gene unclear. The ends were cut back, 2 bases at V and 4 bases at J, with 9 bases in the middle. The germline V gene has CDR1 SGHKS and CDR2 YYEKEE (reference sequence). This CDR3 is 13 amino acids long. CDR3 residues: CASSFDGSTEAFF. CDR3 bases: TGTGCCAGCAGCTTTGATGGGAGCACTGAAGCTTTCTTT.

V gene TRBV11-2 combines with J gene TRBJ1-1; possible D gene TRBD1, 6 bases. The CDR3 has 13 residues. The V end lost 8 bases, the J end lost 4 bases, and 14 bases lay between the germline ends. Germline assignment: CDR1 SGHAT and CDR2 FQNNGV. This CDR3 reads CASEWGAGTEAFF. In DNA, the CDR3 is TGTGCCAGCGAATGGGGGGCCGGCACTGAAGCTTTCTTT.

This clone occurred once. CDR3 residues: CASTDSMAGDYNEQFF. The CDR3 DNA is TGTGCCAGCACCGATTCAATGGCGGGGGATTACAATGAGCAGTTCTTC. The V and J genes are TRBV7-9 and TRBJ2-1, with 7 bases lining up with TRBD2. After removal of 7 bases from V and 4 bases from J, the junction contained 13 bases not matched to a gene. CDR3 size: 16 residues. From germline, CDR1 is SEHNR and CDR2 FQNEAQ (reference sequence).

Within the sample, this clone is medium-sized. The V call is TRBV9, the J call TRBJ2-7; 7 bases fit TRBD2. V shed 4 bases, J shed 2 bases, and the junction held 9 bases outside the gene matches. Germline CDR1 and CDR2: SGDLS and YYNGEE. CDR3 length equals 15 residues. The CDR3 nucleotides read TGTGCCAGCAGCCCATCAGCGGGGTCGACCTACGAGCAGTACTTC. It specifies CASSPSAGSTYEQYF. The whole variable domain, filled in from reference TRBV9 and TRBJ2-7, reads DSGVTQTPKHLITATGQRVTLRCSPRSGDLSVYWYQQSLDQGLQFLIQYYNGEERAKGNILERFSAQQFPDLHSELNLSSLELGDSALYFCASSPSAGSTYEQYFGPGTRLTVT.

The chain combines TRBV4-1 with TRBJ2-2; the match to TRBD2 covers 11 bases. Per the germline V gene, CDR1 is MGHRA and CDR2 is YSYEKL. The CDR3 loop spans 14 amino acids. V lost 3 bases and J lost 8; bases outside the gene matches: 2. CDR3: CASSHLAGGGELFF. Here the CDR3 DNA reads TGCGCCAGCAGCCATCTAGCGGGAGGTGGGGAGCTGTTTTTT.

The chain has TRBV27 and TRBJ2-1, with D possibly matching TRBD2 (6 bases). Germline V gene lookup returns CDR1 MNHEY and CDR2 SMNVEV (reference sequence). CDR3 length: 14 amino acids. V was trimmed by 7 bases and J by 6 bases, leaving 16 bases between them. CDR3 in amino acids: CASNPQEAGNEQFF. The CDR3 DNA is TGTGCCAGCAACCCCCAGGAAGCGGGCAATGAGCAGTTCTTC.

This chain uses TRBV7-8 with TRBJ1-4; TRBD1 might be the D (6 bases). V was pared by 7 bases and J by 7 bases, with 16 bases between. This CDR3 is 14 amino acids long. Germline CDR1 and CDR2: SGHVS and FQNEAQ. The CDR3: CASTIWGLGEKLFF. In DNA, the CDR3 is TGTGCCAGCACCATTTGGGGGCTTGGTGAAAAACTGTTTTTT.

There are a few counts of this clone. The chain combines TRBV6-1 with TRBJ2-1; D is perhaps TRBD2 (6 bases). The germline V gene has CDR1 MNHNS and CDR2 SASEGT. The CDR3 consists of 14 residues. Trimming left V 7 bases short and J 5 bases short, with 15 bases between. The CDR3 nucleotides are TGTGCCAGCACCCACCGACTAGGAAACAATGAGCAGTTCTTC. It codes for CASTHRLGNNEQFF.